This T cell receptor (beta chain) was identified during a study of T cell responses to AZD1222 COVID-19 vaccine (dated by TCRdb to the early 2020s). At the level of the whole study: Because spike-specific TCR depth and breadth did not differ between the two schedules, AZD1222 recipients who got a second dose at roughly 4 weeks were pooled with those who got a second dose at roughly 12 weeks. TCR sequencing was performed for 230 to 250 trial participants, of whom around 200 were given two doses of AZD1222 and around 25 were given two doses of MenACWY control vaccine. Enrollment into the trials was organized by age into subgroups of 18-55, 56-69 and 70-plus years, and those subgroups contained roughly 160, 29 and 62 TCR-sequenced participants, respectively. What the authors observed across the whole study: CD4 TCRs associated with the vaccine covered the entire spike protein, and the dominant responses were in regions 160-218 and 743-854. No day 14 peak-response samples were available, so repertoires were characterized only after the peak T cell response. Participants were mostly white British, with more females than males. The authors suggested clonal diversity may have been underestimated. The 56-69-year group was small, and its depth increase did not reach significance, likely because of low power. Conclusions about previously exposed vaccinees were limited because only 6 or 7 AZD1222 recipients were SARS-CoV-2 seropositive at baseline. Epitopes outside the regions mutated in the B.1.351 and B.1.1.7 variants were reportedly recognized by nearly half of the unique spike-specific TCRs. After two AZD1222 doses, spike-specific TCR breadth and depth were significantly higher than at day 0 and than in MenACWY recipients.

As to this clone: It lacks a known antigen. Per-base qualities were not stored, and no clone one base away is much larger.

Counted from cysteine to phenylalanine, this CDR3 has 13 amino acids. Of the read, only the CDR3 DNA is kept; its 39 bases are in frame from base 1. Trimming takes 1 base from V and 4 bases from J, and the germline ends sit 7 bases apart. Looking up the germline V gene yields CDR1 MNHNS and CDR2 SASEGT. The CDR3 regions of human TCRbeta chains were analyzed by immunosequencing. For the original study's pipeline: Repertoire TCRs were matched against a reference library of SARS-CoV-2-specific TCRs generated with the MIRA antigen-specificity platform. Breadth meant the fraction of unique TCRs that were SARS-CoV-2-associated, whereas depth meant the fraction of total T cells that were SARS-CoV-2-associated. Each spike-specific TCR was assigned to its reactive spike region and to a CD4 or CD8 class using the MIRA data. Log10-transformed breadth and depth values were compared by one-way ANOVA with Sidak's multiple comparisons tests. Held by TCRdb, this immuneACCESS table contains in-frame sequences only and omits some clones. Under half of the omission traces to an unresolved V gene where checked; the cause of the rest is unknown. V, J and clone size were drawn from that table, and D and trimming were deduced from the DNA. The sample has fewer than 200,000 clones on record, more than 80% of them singletons. The biggest ten clones account for roughly 6.5% of the sample.

Taken with the paper, the label for time point translates to: baseline before first vaccination. Vaccinee samples were obtained from the UK trials COV001 and COV002, which included a single-blind randomized controlled phase 2/3 trial of AZD1222 (ChAdOx1 nCoV-19) in healthy adults. For TCRbeta chain sequencing, PBMC samples were collected from trial participants at day 0 and at day 28 after the second dose. Specimen: peripheral blood, collected on day 0 of AZD1222 vaccination. The clonotype was recovered from an adult in good health. This chain joins TRBV6-1 to TRBJ1-2, with no D gene named confidently. DNA sequence: TGTGCCAGCAGTGAAGACAGACTCTATGGCTACACCTTC. Its protein product is CASSEDRLYGYTF.